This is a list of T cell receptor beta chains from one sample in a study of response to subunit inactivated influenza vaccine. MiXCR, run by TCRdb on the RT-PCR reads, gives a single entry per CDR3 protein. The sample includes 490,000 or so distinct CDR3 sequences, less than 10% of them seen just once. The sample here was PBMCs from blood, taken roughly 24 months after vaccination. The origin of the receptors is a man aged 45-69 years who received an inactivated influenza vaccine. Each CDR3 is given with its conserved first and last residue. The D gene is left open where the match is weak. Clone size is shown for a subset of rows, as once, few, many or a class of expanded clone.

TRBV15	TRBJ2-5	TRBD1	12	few	CATMGTEETQYF	TGTGCCACCATGGGGACAGAAGAGACCCAGTACTTC
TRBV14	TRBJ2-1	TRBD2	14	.	CASSRSQREDFQFF	TGTGCCAGCAGCCGTTCCCAGCGGGAGGATTTTCAGTTCTTC
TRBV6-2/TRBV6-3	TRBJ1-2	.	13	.	CASSQSTGGHGTF	TGTGCCAGCAGTCAGTCCACCGGGGGGCATGGCACCTTC
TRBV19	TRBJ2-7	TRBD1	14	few	CASSKDRGIYEQYF	TGTGCCAGTAGTAAGGACAGGGGGATCTACGAGCAGTACTTC
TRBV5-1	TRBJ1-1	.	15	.	CASSLGPQGNTEAFF	TGCGCCAGCAGCTTGGGACCCCAGGGAAACACTGAAGCTTTCTTT
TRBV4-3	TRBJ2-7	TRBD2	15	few	CASSQLAGEQYEQYF	TGCGCCAGCAGCCAACTAGCGGGAGAGCAGTACGAGCAGTACTTC
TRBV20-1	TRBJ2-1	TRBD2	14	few	CSAQRGGPYNEQFF	TGCAGTGCTCAGCGGGGGGGCCCCTACAATGAGCAGTTCTTC
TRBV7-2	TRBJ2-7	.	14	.	CASSLIQASYEQYF	TGTGCCAGCAGCTTAATACAGGCCTCCTACGAGCAGTACTTC
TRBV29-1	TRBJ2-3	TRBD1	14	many	CSVHPGQAGNTQYF	TGCAGCGTTCACCCGGGACAGGCGGGAAATACGCAGTATTTT
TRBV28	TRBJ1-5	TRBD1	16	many	CASSPTQGASNQPQHF	TGTGCCAGCAGTCCGACACAGGGGGCTTCAAATCAGCCCCAGCATTTT
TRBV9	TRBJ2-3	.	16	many	CASSVGSQGIIDTQYF	TGTGCCAGCAGCGTAGGTTCACAGGGAATAATAGATACGCAGTATTTT
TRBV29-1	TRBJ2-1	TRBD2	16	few	CSVKGTSGTPHNEQFF	TGCAGCGTTAAAGGGACTAGCGGGACCCCCCACAATGAGCAGTTCTTC
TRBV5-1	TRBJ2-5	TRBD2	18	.	CASSFNPGLAYDQETQYF	TGCGCCAGCAGCTTTAACCCGGGACTAGCGTACGACCAAGAGACCCAGTACTTC
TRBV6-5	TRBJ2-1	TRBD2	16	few	CASSYSGLAGNNEQFF	TGTGCCAGCAGTTACTCGGGACTAGCGGGGAACAATGAGCAGTTCTTC
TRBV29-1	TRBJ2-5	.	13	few	CSVATGSQETQYF	TGCAGCGTTGCAACAGGGTCCCAAGAGACCCAGTACTTC
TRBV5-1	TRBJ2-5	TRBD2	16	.	CASSLEPSGGAETQYF	TGCGCCAGCAGCTTGGAGCCTAGCGGGGGGGCGGAGACCCAGTACTTC
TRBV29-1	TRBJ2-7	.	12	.	CSVDASPYEQYF	TGCAGCGTGGATGCCTCTCCGTACGAGCAGTACTTC
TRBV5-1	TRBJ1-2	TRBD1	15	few	CASSTRDRDLYGYTF	TGCGCCAGCAGCACCCGGGACAGGGACCTCTATGGCTACACCTTC
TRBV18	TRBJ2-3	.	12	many	CASSPVRDTQYF	TGTGCCAGCTCACCAGTGCGAGATACGCAGTATTTT
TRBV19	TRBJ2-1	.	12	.	CASSTQAYEQFF	TGTGCCAGTAGTACACAGGCTTATGAGCAGTTCTTC
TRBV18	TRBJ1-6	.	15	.	CASSGAGRNNSPLHF	TGTGCCAGCTCAGGAGCAGGGCGCAATAATTCACCCCTCCACTTT
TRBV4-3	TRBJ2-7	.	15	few	CASSQEWGRAYEQYF	TGCGCCAGCAGCCAAGAGTGGGGCAGGGCCTACGAGCAGTACTTC
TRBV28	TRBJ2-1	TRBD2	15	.	CASSAGGGRGGEQFF	TGTGCCAGCAGCGCGGGGGGCGGGAGGGGCGGTGAGCAGTTCTTC
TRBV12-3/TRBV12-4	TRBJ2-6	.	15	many	CASSSHPAGANVLTF	TGTGCCAGCAGTTCTCACCCAGCTGGGGCCAACGTCCTGACTTTC
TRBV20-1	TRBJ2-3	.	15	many	CSANQGSVSTDTQYF	TGCAGTGCTAATCAGGGATCCGTTAGCACAGATACGCAGTATTTT
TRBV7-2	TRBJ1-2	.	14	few	CASSLVQGVYDYTF	TGTGCCAGCAGCTTAGTTCAGGGAGTCTATGACTACACCTTC
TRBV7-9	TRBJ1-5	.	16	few	CASSLVADNSNQPQHF	TGTGCCAGCAGCTTAGTTGCTGACAATAGCAATCAGCCCCAGCATTTT
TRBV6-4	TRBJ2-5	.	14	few	CASRGPAPRETQYF	TGTGCCAGCCGGGGGCCGGCCCCTCGAGAGACCCAGTACTTC
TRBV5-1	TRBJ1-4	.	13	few	CASSLGPGEKLFF	TGCGCCAGCAGCTTGGGTCCTGGGGAAAAACTGTTTTTT
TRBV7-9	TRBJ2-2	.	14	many	CASSLGRDTGELFF	TGTGCCAGCAGCTTAGGTCGGGACACCGGGGAGCTGTTTTTT
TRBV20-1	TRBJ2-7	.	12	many	CSARRDNYEQYF	TGCAGTGCTAGGAGGGACAACTACGAGCAGTACTTC
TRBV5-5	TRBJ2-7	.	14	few	CASSPTRNPYEQYF	TGTGCCAGCAGCCCGACACGGAACCCCTACGAGCAGTACTTC
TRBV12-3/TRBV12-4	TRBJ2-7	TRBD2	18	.	CASSSTRLAGGPSYEQYF	TGTGCCAGCAGTTCGACAAGACTAGCGGGGGGGCCGTCCTACGAGCAGTACTTC
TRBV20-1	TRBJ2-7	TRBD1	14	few	CSANDRGLFYEQYF	TGCAGTGCCAACGACAGGGGATTATTCTACGAGCAGTACTTC
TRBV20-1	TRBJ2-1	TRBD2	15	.	CSATGGAGGDNEQFF	TGCAGTGCCACCGGTGGAGCGGGGGGGGACAATGAGCAGTTCTTC
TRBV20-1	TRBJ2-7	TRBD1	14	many	CSAREDRGIYEQYF	TGCAGTGCAAGGGAAGACAGGGGGATCTACGAGCAGTACTTC
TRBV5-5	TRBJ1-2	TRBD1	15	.	CASSLSGTGLDGYTF	TGTGCCAGCAGCTTGTCCGGGACAGGGTTAGATGGCTACACCTTC
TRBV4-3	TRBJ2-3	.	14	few	CASSQDQGTYTQYF	TGCGCCAGCAGCCAAGATCAGGGGACCTATACGCAGTATTTT
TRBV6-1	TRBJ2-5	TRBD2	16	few	CASSLGTSGTQETQYF	TGTGCCAGCAGTCTGGGGACTAGCGGGACCCAAGAGACCCAGTACTTC
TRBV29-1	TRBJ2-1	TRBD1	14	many	CSVGQQGAGSEQFF	TGCAGCGTTGGGCAACAGGGGGCAGGTAGTGAGCAGTTCTTC
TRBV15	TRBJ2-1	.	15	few	CATNPGGAYYNEQFF	TGTGCCACCAACCCAGGGGGGGCATACTACAATGAGCAGTTCTTC
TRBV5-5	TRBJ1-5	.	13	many	CASSLSRDQPQHF	TGTGCCAGCAGCCTGTCCAGGGATCAGCCCCAGCATTTT
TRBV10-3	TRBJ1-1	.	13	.	CAISVIGGYEAFF	TGTGCCATCAGTGTAATCGGGGGGTATGAAGCTTTCTTT
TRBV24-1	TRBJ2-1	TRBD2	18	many	CATSDFPTSGSKYNEQFF	TGTGCCACCAGTGATTTTCCGACTAGCGGGAGTAAGTACAATGAGCAGTTCTTC
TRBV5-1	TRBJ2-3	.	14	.	CATQWGLRTDTQYF	TGCGCCACCCAATGGGGACTTAGAACAGATACGCAGTATTTT
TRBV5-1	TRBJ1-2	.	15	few	CASSLSPVGSYGYTF	TGCGCCAGCAGCCTTTCCCCGGTCGGTAGCTATGGCTACACCTTC
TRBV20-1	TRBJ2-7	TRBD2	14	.	CSAILLSGAHEQYF	TGCAGTGCCATTCTCCTCAGCGGGGCCCACGAGCAGTACTTC
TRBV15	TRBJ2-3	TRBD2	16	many	CATSRDRLAGFDTQYF	TGTGCCACCAGCAGAGATCGGCTAGCGGGATTCGATACGCAGTATTTT
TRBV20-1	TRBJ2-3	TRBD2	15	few	CSARLASGRTDTQYF	TGCAGTGCTAGATTGGCTAGCGGGAGAACAGATACGCAGTATTTT
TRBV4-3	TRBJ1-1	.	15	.	CASSQGQSMNTEAFF	TGCGCCAGCAGCCAAGGACAGTCCATGAACACTGAAGCTTTCTTT
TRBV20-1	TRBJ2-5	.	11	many	CSASRESAQYF	TGCAGTGCTAGTAGAGAGTCGGCCCAGTACTTC
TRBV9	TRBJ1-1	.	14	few	CASSVVAGDTEAFF	TGTGCCAGCAGCGTCGTCGCGGGGGACACTGAAGCTTTCTTT
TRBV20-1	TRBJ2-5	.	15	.	CSALGGRAGGETQYF	TGCAGTGCCCTCGGTGGGAGGGCAGGGGGAGAGACCCAGTACTTC